The 17 T cell receptor beta chains below were found in one sample sequenced in a study of blood T cell repertoires in COVID-19. Produced via immunoSEQ multiplex PCR; TCRdb's table is partial and in-frame only. The table lists 150,000 to 190,000 clones, around 80% of them singletons. Input material: peripheral blood. The source of these receptors is a man aged 55 to 70 with acute or convalescent COVID-19.

V and J are TRBV11-2 and TRBJ1-6; unclear D gene. The CDR3 covers 15 residues. V was shortened by 2 bases and J by 7 bases, with 12 bases between the two germline ends. Germline V gene sequence: CDR1 SGHAT, CDR2 FQNNGV. CDR3 DNA: TGTGCCAGCAGCTTATGGGAGGGAGGCAATTCACCCCTCCACTTT. Its protein product is CASSLWEGGNSPLHF.

V is TRBV6-5 and J is TRBJ1-2; TRBD1 matches 9 bases. Germline lookup yields CDR1 MNHEY and CDR2 SVGAGI. The V segment lost 5 bases and the J segment 5 bases; nucleotides outside the gene matches: 6. The length of the CDR3 is 14 residues. CDR3 nucleotide sequence: TGTGCCAGCAGTCTCCAGGACAGGGGTTATGGCTACACCTTC. Its protein product is CASSLQDRGYGYTF.

This clone was detected a few times. V gene TRBV7-9 combines with J gene TRBJ1-1; tentatively, D is TRBD1 (5 bases). V lost 4 bases and J 3 bases, leaving 9 bases between the germline ends. CDR1 SEHNR and CDR2 FQNEAQ come from the germline V gene (reference sequence). This CDR3 has 13 residues. The CDR3 here is CASSYGGDTEAFF. Here the CDR3 DNA reads TGTGCCAGCAGCTATGGGGGGGACACTGAAGCTTTCTTT.

This chain joins TRBV6-5 and TRBJ2-6; a weak D match, TRBD1 (6 bases). V lost 4 bases to trimming and J lost 6 bases, with 13 bases between them. Germline-derived CDR1 and CDR2 are MNHEY and SVGAGI. The CDR3 sequence is 15 residues long. CDR3 nucleotides: TGTGCCAGCAGTTCGCGACAGGACCCGGCCAACGTCCTGACTTTC. Its translation is CASSSRQDPANVLTF.

The J gene is TRBJ1-4, the V gene TRBV6-1; D ambiguous. Germline loops: CDR1 MNHNS, CDR2 SASEGT. CDR3 length: 19 residues. Trimming took 0 bases from V and 0 from J, leaving 17 bases between them. In nucleotides, the CDR3 is TGTGCCAGCAGTGAAGCAAGCAATTGGTACCCTGCAACTAATGAAAAACTGTTTTTT. It translates to CASSEASNWYPATNEKLFF.

The V gene is TRBV6-5, the J gene TRBJ1-4, with D unclear. Germline values: CDR1 MNHEY, CDR2 SVGAGI. The V end was cut by 10 bases, the J end by 7 bases, with 10 bases between. The CDR3 has 11 residues. CDR3 in amino acids: CATGLSEKLFF. The CDR3 region has the DNA TGTGCCACCGGACTTTCTGAAAAACTGTTTTTT.

Details on this clone: A read error may produce the germline difference seen at one junction end. The chain recombines TRBV24-1 with TRBJ2-3; D gene ambiguous. The CDR3 length is 13 residues. CDR1 is KGHDR and CDR2 is SFDVKD in the germline V gene. The CDR3 loop reads CATNDYYTDTQYF. The CDR3 nucleotides are TGTGCCACCAATGATTATTACACAGATACGCAGTATTTT.

V usage is TRBV19 and J usage is TRBJ2-5; 8 positions match TRBD1. This CDR3 is built from 13 residues. Germline V gene lookup returns CDR1 LNHDA and CDR2 SQIVND (reference sequence). J gave up 11 bases and V 5 bases, and 10 bases lay outside the gene matches. This chain's CDR3 is CASSPTGTGPQYF. In DNA form, the CDR3 reads TGTGCCAGTAGTCCGACCGGGACAGGCCCACAGTACTTC.

This chain connects TRBV5-1 to TRBJ2-5; 10 nucleotides agree with TRBD1. Germline loops: CDR1 SGHRS, CDR2 YFSETQ. The CDR3 loop spans 16 amino acids. Losses at the gene ends were 2 bases for V and 5 bases for J; bases not matched to a gene: 9. The CDR3 DNA sequence: TGCGCCAGCAGCTTAGTTCGGGACAGGGGTGGCGAGACCCAGTACTTC. Translation: CASSLVRDRGGETQYF.

The chain employs TRBV7-9 and TRBJ2-5, with TRBD1 as a possible D gene (5 bases). Trimming took off 1 base at V and 2 bases at J, with 8 bases between the two ends. The CDR3 extends over 14 amino acids. Germline values: CDR1 SEHNR, CDR2 FQNEAQ (reference sequence). CDR3 in amino acids: CASSLGQLQETQYF. The CDR3 DNA is TGTGCCAGCAGCTTAGGACAGCTTCAAGAGACCCAGTACTTC. The full variable domain, in which reference TRBV7-9 and TRBJ2-5 provide the parts outside the CDR3, is DTGVSQNPRHKITKRGQNVTFRCDPISEHNRLYWYRQTLGQGPEFLTYFQNEAQLEKSRLLSDRFSAERPKGSFSTLEIQRTEQGDSAMYLCASSLGQLQETQYFGPGTRLLVL.

The chain recombines TRBV7-9 with TRBJ1-2; TRBD1 aligns across 7 bases. J lost 6 bases, V lost 4 bases, and 11 bases had no gene match. Looked up from germline, CDR1 is SEHNR and CDR2 is FQNEAQ (reference sequence). CDR3 size: 15 residues. The CDR3 coding sequence is TGTGCCAGCAGCTCCTGGACAGGCTGGAAGGATGGCTACACCTTC. As protein: CASSSWTGWKDGYTF.

The V gene is TRBV3-1 (or the pseudogene TRBV3-2), the J gene TRBJ2-3; possibly TRBD1 for D (5 bases). Germline-derived CDR1 and CDR2 are LGHDT and YNNKEL (reference sequence). Trimming took 5 bases from V and 0 from J, leaving 12 bases between them. The CDR3 extends over 15 amino acids. The CDR3, as DNA: TGTGCCAGCAGCTATTATAGACAGAGCACAGATACGCAGTATTTT. It yields the protein CASSYYRQSTDTQYF.

The V call is TRBV19, the J call TRBJ1-5; tentative D call: TRBD1 (5 bases). V shed 6 bases and J shed 0 bases, with 18 bases lying between them. Germline lookup yields CDR1 LNHDA and CDR2 SQIVND (reference sequence). The CDR3 length is 17 residues. The CDR3 DNA is TGTGCCAGTAGAGAGCATGGGGGGGGGAATAGCAATCAGCCCCAGCATTTT. Protein: CASREHGGGNSNQPQHF.

This chain connects TRBV4-3 to TRBJ2-3, with TRBD2 identical over 7 bases. CDR1 and CDR2 (germline): LGHNA, YSLEER. J was trimmed by 5 bases and V by 3 bases; bases with no gene match: 11. CDR3 length: 16 residues. CDR3 DNA sequence: TGCGCCAGCAGCCAGAATGTCGGAGTAGCGGGAGATACGCAGTATTTT. This codes for CASSQNVGVAGDTQYF.

This chain's CDR3 is CSVVGRLSYEQYF. Written as DNA, the CDR3 is TGCAGCGTTGTGGGCAGGCTAAGTTACGAGCAGTACTTC. The V call is TRBV29-1, the J call TRBJ2-7; D call uncertain. The CDR3 has 13 residues. Germline V lookup: CDR1 SQVTM, CDR2 ANQGSEA. V was shortened by 4 bases and J by 4 bases, with 14 bases between the two germline ends.

This clone was observed once. Here the CDR3 reads CASSYREGGHQETQYF. The CDR3 region has the DNA TGTGCCAGCAGTTACAGGGAGGGGGGGCATCAAGAGACCCAGTACTTC. J is TRBJ2-5 and V is TRBV6-5; tentatively, D is TRBD2 (7 bases). CDR3 size: 16 residues. V gave up 2 bases and J gave up 2 bases, with 15 bases separating them. Germline CDR1 reads MNHEY; CDR2 reads SVGAGI.

The chain recombines TRBV7-2 with TRBJ2-3, with a tentative D call TRBD2 (6 bases). V lost 2 bases to trimming and J lost 1 base, with 13 bases between them. The germline CDR1 and CDR2 sequences are SGHTA and FQGNSA. This CDR3 has 16 residues. As DNA, the CDR3 is TGTGCCAGCAGCTTACGCGGAGGGCCCGGCACAGATACGCAGTATTTT. It specifies CASSLRGGPGTDTQYF.